A single T cell receptor beta chain is shown here with its context. Its target is unknown. From the reads, TCRdb called clonotypes with MiXCR, one entry per CDR3 protein. Of around 770,000 distinct CDR3 sequences detected, almost 30% appear once; the ten largest clones hold around 12%. Germline CDR1 is SGHNT and CDR2 is YYREEE (reference sequence). The CDR3 spans 10 residues. With 7 bases removed from V and 10 bases from J, the gap between germline ends came to 9 bases. This sample was taken from a study of T cell repertoires in cytomegalovirus infection. Whole-study findings and limits: It was HLA-C-restricted CMV-specific TCR beta clonotypes that dominated the response ex vivo.

The clonotype was recovered from a human donor in good health (CMV status not recorded). Some clones in this sample may be carry-over from other donors' samples. The gene calls are TRBV5-4 and TRBJ2-1; no reliable D call. Source: cultured CD8+ T cells from PBMCs, taken from culture after CMV antigen stimulation. The CDR3 sequence is CASGQEEQFF. CDR3 sequence (DNA): TGTGCCAGCGGGCAGGAGGAGCAGTTCTTC.